This T cell receptor beta chain was recovered during a study of blood T cell repertoires in COVID-19. For the study at large: From the United States, Italy and Spain came samples of acute and convalescent COVID-19.

Germline-derived CDR1 and CDR2 are WNHNN and SYGVQD (reference sequence). V was shortened by 3 bases and J by 2 bases, with 8 bases between the two germline ends. The CDR3 extends over 15 amino acids. In the source study's methods: Scientists estimated how many nucleated cells there were by amplifying reference gene primers. Data came from immunoSEQ multiplex PCR; TCRdb stores just in-frame clones and leaves some out. V, J and clone size are taken as reported in that table, and D and trimming were inferred from the DNA itself. The sample lists 200,000 to 250,000 clones, under 90% seen once, with around 1.8% in the top ten.

Sequences were obtained from PBMCs or T cells enriched from blood (not recorded which). This chain links TRBV10-1 with TRBJ2-6, with D possibly TRBD1 on 6 matching bases. The sequence derives from a man in his 60s who had recovered from COVID-19. Written as DNA, the CDR3 is TGCGCCAGCAGTGACGACAGGACTGGGGCCAACGTCCTGACTTTC. The encoded protein is CASSDDRTGANVLTF.